Only a few counts were recorded for the clone carrying this TCR beta chain. A J-beta primer mix and a sample-barcoded 5' primer were used in a second PCR of about 7 to 12 cycles. TCRdb redid the calling of the 5' RACE reads with MiXCR, one entry per CDR3 protein. The sample comprises more than 1,000,000 distinct CDR3 sequences, around 27% of which are singletons, and about 0.8% rests with the top ten. The CDR3 runs to 14 residues. Germline V lookup: CDR1 LGHNA, CDR2 YSLEER. V was trimmed by 3 bases and J by 4 bases, leaving 12 bases between them. The sample belongs to a study of blood T cells in healthy people across ages. These data also featured in a second study, about T cells of mothers and their children.

Material: blood. The gene calls are TRBV4-3 and TRBJ1-2; D uncertain. The TCR originated in a girl aged 2-10 years in good health. The CDR3: CASSQEVIPYGYTF. Written as DNA, the CDR3 is TGCGCCAGCAGCCAGGAAGTTATACCCTATGGCTACACCTTC.